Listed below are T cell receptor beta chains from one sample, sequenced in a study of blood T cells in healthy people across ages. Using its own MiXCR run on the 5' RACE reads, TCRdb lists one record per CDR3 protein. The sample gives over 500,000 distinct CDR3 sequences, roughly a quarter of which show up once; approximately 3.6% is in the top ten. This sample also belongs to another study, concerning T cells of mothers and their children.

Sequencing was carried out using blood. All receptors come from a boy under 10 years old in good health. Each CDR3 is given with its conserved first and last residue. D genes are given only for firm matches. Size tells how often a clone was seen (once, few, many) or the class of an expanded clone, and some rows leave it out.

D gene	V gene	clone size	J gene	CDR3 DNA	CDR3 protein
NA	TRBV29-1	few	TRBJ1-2	TGCAGCGTTGAAGAGTGGGCGGGGGGACGTGGATATGGCTACACCTTC	CSVEEWAGGRGYGYTF
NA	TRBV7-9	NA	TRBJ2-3	TGTGCCAGCAGCATTCAAAAGGACTTAACAGATACGCAGTATTTT	CASSIQKDLTDTQYF
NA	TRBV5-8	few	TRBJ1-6	TGTGCCAGCAGCTTGTTTCCAGGTTCACCCCTCCACTTT	CASSLFPGSPLHF
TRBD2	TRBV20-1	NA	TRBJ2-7	TGCAGTGCTAGCCGACTGACAGTTGCCGGACTAGCGGGGGGTTACGAGCAGTACTTC	CSASRLTVAGLAGGYEQYF
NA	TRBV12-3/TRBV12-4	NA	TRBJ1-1	TGTGCCAGCAGTTTTTCGGGGTTGGGTGAAGCTTTCTTT	CASSFSGLGEAFF
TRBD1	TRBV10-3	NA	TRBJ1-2	TGTGCCATCAGTGAGGGGACAGGCAATTACCGCTATGGCTACACCTTC	CAISEGTGNYRYGYTF
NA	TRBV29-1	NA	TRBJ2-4	TGCAGCGTTCTGGGTTTCAAAAACATTCAGTACTTC	CSVLGFKNIQYF
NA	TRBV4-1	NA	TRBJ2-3	TGCGCCAGCAGCCAAGTCAACCTCGTTTGGACAGATACGCAGTATTTT	CASSQVNLVWTDTQYF
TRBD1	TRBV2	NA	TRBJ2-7	TGTGCCAGTCAGGGGGACGGGACCTACGAGCAGTACTTC	CASQGDGTYEQYF
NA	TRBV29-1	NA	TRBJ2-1	TGCAGCGTTGAAGCTGTCGCTAGCTATGAGCAGTTCTTC	CSVEAVASYEQFF
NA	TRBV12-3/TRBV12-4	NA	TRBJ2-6	TGTGCCAGCAGTCCCACAGGTCGTCACGTCCTGACTTTC	CASSPTGRHVLTF
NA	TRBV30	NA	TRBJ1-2	TGTGCCTGGAGTCCATCTAACTATGGCTACACCTTC	CAWSPSNYGYTF
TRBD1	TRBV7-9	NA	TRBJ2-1	TGTGCCAGCAGCTTAATAGGACAGGAGGACAATGAGCAGTTCTTC	CASSLIGQEDNEQFF
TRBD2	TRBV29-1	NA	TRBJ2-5	TGCAGCGTTGCGGGAGGGACACAAGAGACCCAGTACTTC	CSVAGGTQETQYF
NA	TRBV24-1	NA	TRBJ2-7	TGTGCCACCAGTGATCATTTGGGGAGCGAGCAGTACTTC	CATSDHLGSEQYF
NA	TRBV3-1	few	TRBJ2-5	TGTGCCAGCAGCCAAGAAAGCGGGTGGAGGTTGGAGACCCAGTACTTC	CASSQESGWRLETQYF
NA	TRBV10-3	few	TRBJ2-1	TGTGCCATCAGTGAGTCCCCGCCAGACTACGACAATGAGCAGTTCTTC	CAISESPPDYDNEQFF
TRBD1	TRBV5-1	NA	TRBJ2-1	TGCGCCAGCAGCCAGGACAGGTTCGACAATGAGCAGTTCTTC	CASSQDRFDNEQFF
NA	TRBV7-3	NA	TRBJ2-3	TGTGCCAGTTCGGAACCAAGCACAGATACGCAGTATTTT	CASSEPSTDTQYF
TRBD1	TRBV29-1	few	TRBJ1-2	TGCAGCGTTGAAGTGGCAGGGGGCTATGGCTACACCTTC	CSVEVAGGYGYTF
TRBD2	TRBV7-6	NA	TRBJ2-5	TGTGCCAGCAGCTCCTGGACTAGCGGTACTCAAGAGACCCAGTACTTC	CASSSWTSGTQETQYF
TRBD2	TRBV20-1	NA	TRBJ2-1	TGCAGTGCTAGAGGGCTGACTAGCGACCATGAGCAGTTCTTC	CSARGLTSDHEQFF